Listed below are T cell receptor beta chains from one sample, sequenced in a study of blood T cells in healthy people across ages. Each CDR3 protein is one row after TCRdb ran MiXCR on the 5' RACE reads. The sample yields some 1.5 million distinct CDR3 sequences, under 30% seen once. Material: blood. Source of these receptors: a woman in her twenties or thirties in good health. Both conserved end residues are trimmed from each CDR3.

V,J,CDR3
TRBV28,TRBJ2-4,ASSSNPVRLAKNIQY
TRBV5-1,TRBJ2-1,ASSLEGTKGDEQF
TRBV7-9,-,ASSPGFYYEQY
TRBV9,-,TSSRTSGEYEQY
TRBV2,TRBJ2-7,ASSEGSLDYEQY
TRBV10-3,TRBJ2-3,AISEPNQLGTDTQY
TRBV7-9,TRBJ2-3,ASSPTSGTGTDTQY
TRBV5-1,TRBJ1-2,ASSSGGQGGYGYT
TRBV11-3,TRBJ1-1,ASSLTASAGTEAF
TRBV20-1,TRBJ1-4,SAYPGGPQPLF
TRBV7-6,TRBJ2-1,ASSPQETPYNEQF
TRBV3-1,TRBJ2-7,ASSQRGQTPEQY
TRBV29-1,TRBJ2-1,SVVVRDRVYNEQF
TRBV12-3/TRBV12-4,TRBJ2-7,ASSLSGASSYEQY
TRBV10-2,TRBJ2-2,ASSESQTGSTGELF
TRBV28,TRBJ2-3,ASSWTESTDTQY
TRBV5-1,TRBJ1-1,ASKRTGGNTEAF
TRBV7-9,TRBJ2-4,ASSLARGSLDEQY
TRBV4-3,TRBJ2-3,VSSPLGGSDTQY
TRBV5-1,TRBJ2-5,ASSSLLSGVGETQY
TRBV6-6,TRBJ1-2,ASSYRAGANYGYT
TRBV5-6,TRBJ2-5,ASSFGFPGPQETQY